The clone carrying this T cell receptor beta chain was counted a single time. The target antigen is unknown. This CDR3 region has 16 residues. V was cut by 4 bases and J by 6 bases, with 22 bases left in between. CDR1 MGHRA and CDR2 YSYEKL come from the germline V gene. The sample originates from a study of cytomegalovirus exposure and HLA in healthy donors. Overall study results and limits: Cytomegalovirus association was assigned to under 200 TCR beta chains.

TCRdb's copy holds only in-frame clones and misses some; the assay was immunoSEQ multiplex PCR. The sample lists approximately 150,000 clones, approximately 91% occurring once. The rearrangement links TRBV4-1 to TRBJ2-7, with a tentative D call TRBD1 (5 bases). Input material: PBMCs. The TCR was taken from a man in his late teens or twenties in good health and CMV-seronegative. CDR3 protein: CASSPTVVGFRVEQYF. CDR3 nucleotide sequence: TGCGCCAGCAGCCCGACTGTCGTCGGTTTCAGGGTCGAGCAGTACTTC.